A single sample gave rise to the 10 T cell receptor beta chains below, sequenced in a study of regulatory T cells in long-lasting Graves disease. Specified time point: newly diagnosed GD, antithyroid drugs for less than 3 months. RNA isolated from PBMCs was used to make the TCR library. Combining iRepertoire HTBI primers with Arm-PCR of CDR3 regions, the authors built TCR beta libraries. TCRdb reprocessed the multiplex PCR reads with MiXCR, giving one entry per CDR3 protein. The sample has some 600,000 distinct CDR3 sequences, around 16% seen once; the top ten hold 12%. The data also belong to a second study, concerning T cells in Graves' hyperthyroidism and ophthalmopathy.

The material was peripheral blood mononuclear cells (PBMCs), obtained at new diagnosis, from a patient treated with antithyroid drugs. The origin of the receptors is a man aged 18-30 years with Graves disease.

The genes are TRBV19 and TRBJ1-5; TRBD1 agrees at 7 bases. Per germline, CDR1 LNHDA and CDR2 SQIVND (reference sequence). CDR3 length: 13 residues. V dropped 8 bases and J dropped 6; count of bases not matched to a gene: 7. The CDR3 sequence: CASQDRVGQPQHF. CDR3 in DNA: TGTGCCAGTCAAGACAGGGTTGGTCAGCCCCAGCATTTT. Filled out from reference TRBV19 and TRBJ1-5, the complete variable domain reads DGGITQSPKYLFRKEGQNVTLSCEQNLNHDAMYWYRQDPGQGLRLIYYSQIVNDFQKGDIAEGYSVSREKKESFPLTVTSAQKNPTAFYLCASQDRVGQPQHFGDGTRLSIL.

This clonotype appeared a few times. This chain connects TRBV7-9 to TRBJ1-5, with 9 bases matching TRBD1. Germline V gives CDR1 SEHNR, CDR2 FQNEAQ (reference sequence). With 5 bases clipped from V and 7 bases from J, the junction kept 15 bases outside the gene matches. The CDR3 contains 17 residues. The CDR3 sequence: CASSAGTGTGLGQPQHF. DNA for the CDR3: TGTGCCAGCAGCGCCGGTACCGGGACAGGGCTAGGACAGCCCCAGCATTTT.

This clonotype was observed at least ten times. The gene calls are TRBV28 and TRBJ2-7, with D unclear. The CDR3 has 14 amino acids. CDR1 is MDHEN, CDR2 SYDVKM, per germline. Trimming left V 2 bases short and J 3 bases short, with 11 bases between. The CDR3: CASSLRHRNYEQYF. DNA of the CDR3: TGTGCCAGCAGTTTAAGACATAGGAACTACGAGCAGTACTTC.

The genes are TRBV11-3 and TRBJ2-7; 9 bases map to TRBD2. The V gene's germline CDR1 is SGHNT and CDR2 YENEEA. V lost 0 bases and J lost 7; bases outside the gene matches: 13. This CDR3 is 17 amino acids long. CDR3 sequence reads: CASSLDFPWREGGEQYF. The CDR3 DNA reads as TGTGCCAGCAGCTTAGATTTCCCGTGGCGGGAGGGCGGGGAGCAGTACTTC.

A few counts support this clonotype. The chain links TRBV4-1 to TRBJ2-3; D not resolved. TRBJ2-5 explains the end of the DNA better; the J call may be wrong. The V gene's germline CDR1 is MGHRA and CDR2 YSYEKL. CDR3 length equals 14 residues. The CDR3 DNA reads TGCGCCAGCAGCCCAGCCGCTAAATCGGAGACCCAGTACTTC. As protein: CASSPAAKSETQYF.

There are many counts of this clonotype. The chain carries TRBV28 and TRBJ1-1, with TRBD1 matching over 8 bases. Germline V CDR1 and CDR2: MDHEN, SYDVKM. The CDR3 has 16 amino acids. V shed 6 bases and J 0 bases; nucleotides not matched to a gene: 9. The CDR3 sequence is CASSPDRGDLNTEAFF. CDR3 in DNA: TGTGCCAGCAGCCCTGACAGGGGAGACCTGAACACTGAAGCTTTCTTT.

This clonotype showed up many times. V is TRBV28 and J is TRBJ1-5; D gene uncertain. This CDR3 is 12 amino acids long. V was shortened by 8 bases and J by 4 bases, with 9 bases between the two germline ends. Germline loops: CDR1 MDHEN, CDR2 SYDVKM. The CDR3 nucleotides read TGTGCCAGCGTAGGGCTAAATCAGCCCCAGCATTTT. Protein: CASVGLNQPQHF.

There are many counts of this clonotype. The chain is built from TRBV18 and TRBJ1-4; TRBD1 agrees at 7 bases. Unmatched junction bases numbered 5, after V lost 3 bases and J lost 4 bases. This CDR3 is 15 amino acids long. The germline V gene has CDR1 KGHSH and CDR2 LQKENI. CDR3 DNA: TGTGCCAGCTCACCTACGACAGGGCTTAATGAAAAACTGTTTTTT. It yields the protein CASSPTTGLNEKLFF.

J is TRBJ2-5 and V is TRBV27; tentatively, D is TRBD2 (6 bases). V dropped 1 base and J dropped 3 bases, with 15 bases sitting between them. CDR3 length: 16 residues. Germline values: CDR1 MNHEY, CDR2 SMNVEV (reference sequence). This CDR3 is CASSLFSGGAEETQYF. The DNA for the CDR3 is TGTGCCAGCAGTTTATTCTCCGGAGGGGCCGAAGAGACCCAGTACTTC.

This sequence joins TRBV4-1 and TRBJ2-5, with D unresolved. V lost 0 bases and J lost 1, with 6 bases in between. Looked up from germline, CDR1 is MGHRA and CDR2 is YSYEKL. The CDR3 is made up of 14 amino acids. In DNA form, the CDR3 reads TGCGCCAGCAGCCAAGATCCGGGCCAAGAGACCCAGTACTTC. Residues: CASSQDPGQETQYF.